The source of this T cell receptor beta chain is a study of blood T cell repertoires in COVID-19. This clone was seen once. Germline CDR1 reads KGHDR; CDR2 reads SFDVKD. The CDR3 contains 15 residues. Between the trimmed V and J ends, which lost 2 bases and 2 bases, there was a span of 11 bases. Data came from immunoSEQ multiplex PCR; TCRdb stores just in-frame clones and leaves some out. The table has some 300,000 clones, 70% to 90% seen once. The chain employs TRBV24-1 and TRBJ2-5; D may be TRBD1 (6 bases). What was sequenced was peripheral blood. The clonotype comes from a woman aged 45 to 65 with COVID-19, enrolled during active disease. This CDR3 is CATSDSGQGQETQYF. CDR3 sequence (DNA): TGTGCCACCAGTGATTCAGGGCAGGGGCAAGAGACCCAGTACTTC.